This record covers a single TCR beta chain. The data stem from a study of blood T cell repertoires in COVID-19. Generated by immunoSEQ multiplex PCR, the TCRdb table keeps only in-frame clones and is missing some. The data show 130,000 to 150,000 clones, approximately 80% seen once. Sequencing input: peripheral blood. The sequence came from a human donor with acute or convalescent COVID-19. The donor label of this sample is uncertain.

The DNA for the CDR3 is TGCAGTGCTAGTGGCGCCCAGAACACTGAAGCTTTCTTT. Amino acid sequence: CSASGAQNTEAFF. The J gene is TRBJ1-1, the V gene TRBV20-1; no clear D. The V gene's germline CDR1 is DFQATT and CDR2 SNEGSKA (reference sequence). Trimming left V 3 bases short and J 1 base short, with 9 bases between. CDR3 size: 13 residues.